A selection of T cell receptor beta chains follows, all from one sample in a study of T cells in Graves' hyperthyroidism and ophthalmopathy. Each CDR3 protein is one row after TCRdb ran MiXCR on the multiplex PCR reads. The table records 350,000 to 450,000 distinct CDR3 sequences, approximately 15% of them present only once. Source material: blood. The receptor source for this set is a woman aged 55-69 years with Graves' hyperthyroidism. CDR3s include the opening cysteine and the closing phenylalanine or tryptophan. The D gene is left open where the match is weak. Clone size appears in some rows only: once, few, many, or a class for an expanded clone.

j_gene	v_gene	abundance	d_gene	CDR3nt	CDR3aa
TRBJ1-1	TRBV27	many	TRBD1	TGTGCCAGCCGGACAGGATACGGCACTGAAGCTTTCTTT	CASRTGYGTEAFF
TRBJ1-2	TRBV20-1	many	TRBD1	TGCAGTGCGCCCGGGACAGGGAGTAGCTATGGCTACACCTTC	CSAPGTGSSYGYTF
TRBJ2-7	TRBV12-3/TRBV12-4	many	-	TGTGCCAGCAGTTTCGGCAGGGGTTACGAGCAGTACTTC	CASSFGRGYEQYF
TRBJ2-1	TRBV6-4	few	TRBD2	TGTGCCAGCAGTCTAGCGGGAGACGCCATCTACAATGAGCAGTTCTTC	CASSLAGDAIYNEQFF
TRBJ1-1	TRBV11-2	many	-	TGTGCCAGCAGCTTAAGGGCCCAAGGGCTCAGCACTGAAGCTTTCTTT	CASSLRAQGLSTEAFF
TRBJ1-4	TRBV5-1	many	TRBD1	TGCGCCAGCAGCAGAGGACAGGGCGCTAATGAAAAACTGTTTTTT	CASSRGQGANEKLFF
TRBJ2-2	TRBV30	many	-	TGTGCCTGGGCCCAGACAGGATACACCGGGGAGCTGTTTTTT	CAWAQTGYTGELFF
TRBJ2-7	TRBV7-9	many	-	TGTGCCAGCAGCCACACGCGGGGGCAACGGTACGAGCAGTACTTC	CASSHTRGQRYEQYF
TRBJ1-1	TRBV3-1	many	-	TGTGCCAGCAGCCAAGATATGGGGACTGAAGCTTTCTTT	CASSQDMGTEAFF
TRBJ2-3	TRBV7-9	many	TRBD2	TGTGCCAGCAGTCACGGACTAGCGGGAGGGCCGTGGGGAGATACGCAGTATTTT	CASSHGLAGGPWGDTQYF
TRBJ2-3	TRBV20-1	many	-	TGCAGTGCTAGAGTTGCGGGAAACACAGATACGCAGTATTTT	CSARVAGNTDTQYF
TRBJ2-1	TRBV12-3/TRBV12-4	many	TRBD2	TGTGCCAGCAGTTTTAGCGGGAGCTCCTACAATGAGCAGTTCTTC	CASSFSGSSYNEQFF
TRBJ2-5	TRBV20-1	many	-	TGCAGTGCTAGAGACAGCTACCAAGAGACCCAGTACTTC	CSARDSYQETQYF
TRBJ1-2	TRBV12-3/TRBV12-4	many	TRBD1	TGTGCCAGCAGGACGACAGGGGGCTCTAGCTATGGCTACACCTTC	CASRTTGGSSYGYTF
TRBJ2-1	TRBV29-1	many	TRBD2	TGCAGCGTTGGAGGGAGGGGAACTAGCGCGTCCCCACATGAGCAGTTCTTC	CSVGGRGTSASPHEQFF
TRBJ1-2	TRBV5-1	many	-	TGCGCCAGCAGCCCGGACAGTACCTATGGCTACACCTTC	CASSPDSTYGYTF
TRBJ2-5	TRBV3-1	-	TRBD2	TGTGCCAGCACCCAGGGGGGACTAGCGGGAGAGACCCAGTACTTC	CASTQGGLAGETQYF
TRBJ2-1	TRBV18	many	-	TGTGCCAGCTCACCGGCGTCTAGTAGATACAATGAGCAGTTCTTC	CASSPASSRYNEQFF
TRBJ2-1	TRBV10-3	many	-	TGTGCCATCAGTGAGTCGACTCGCAGCCGCTCCTACAATGAGCAGTTCTTC	CAISESTRSRSYNEQFF
TRBJ1-5	TRBV20-1	-	-	TGCAGTGCTAGCTGGGGGGGCGATCAGCCCCAGCATTTT	CSASWGGDQPQHF
TRBJ2-7	TRBV9	-	-	TGTGCCAGCAGCGCGGAGGGACTGGCCTACGAGCAGTACTTC	CASSAEGLAYEQYF
TRBJ2-3	TRBV29-1	many	-	TGCAGCGTCTCTAACAGGGTCGGCACAGATACGCAGTATTTT	CSVSNRVGTDTQYF
TRBJ1-6	TRBV29-1	-	-	TGCAGCGTTACCTTTGGTAATTCACCCCTCCACTTT	CSVTFGNSPLHF
TRBJ1-1	TRBV11-2	-	TRBD1	TGCGCCAGCAGCCAAGGACAGGGAGGGCGTACTGAAGCTTTCTTT	CASSQGQGGRTEAFF
TRBJ2-1	TRBV6-2/TRBV6-3	many	-	TGTGCCAGCAGTTCCGGTCCCCCAGGCGCCGAGCTCTACAATGAGCAGTTCTTC	CASSSGPPGAELYNEQFF
TRBJ2-2	TRBV7-6	-	TRBD2	TGTGCCAGCAGCGGTTGGGGGGGGAGCACCGGGGAGCTGTTTTTT	CASSGWGGSTGELFF
TRBJ2-1	TRBV11-3	many	-	TGTGCCAGCAGCTTAGGTCCAGGGCGCAATGAGCAGTTCTTC	CASSLGPGRNEQFF
TRBJ2-5	TRBV18	many	TRBD1	TGTGCCAGCTCACAAGGGACAGGGGAAGAGACCCAGTACTTC	CASSQGTGEETQYF
TRBJ2-1	TRBV12-5	many	TRBD1	TGTGCTAGTGGTTTGGTATATCTGGGCCTCGGGACAGGGATGAATGAGCAGTTCTTC	CASGLVYLGLGTGMNEQFF
TRBJ2-6	TRBV14	few	-	TGTGCCAGCAGCCAAGGAGACAGGTACTCTGGGGCCAACGTCCTGACTTTC	CASSQGDRYSGANVLTF
TRBJ2-1	TRBV29-1	few	TRBD2	TGCAGCGGGGGGGGGCTAGCGGGAGGTAGTGAGCAGTTCTTC	CSGGGLAGGSEQFF
TRBJ1-2	TRBV30	-	-	TGTGCCTGGAGTGCGGCAGGGGCCTATGGCTACACCTTC	CAWSAAGAYGYTF
TRBJ1-6	TRBV7-9	many	-	TGTGCCAGCAAGGGGATAGACCATAATTCACCCCTCCACTTT	CASKGIDHNSPLHF
TRBJ2-7	TRBV30	many	TRBD1	TGTGCCTGGAGTGTACCGGTAGGACAGGGGGCGGAGGACGAGCAGTACTTC	CAWSVPVGQGAEDEQYF
TRBJ2-5	TRBV2	many	TRBD1	TGTGCCAGCAGGGACAGGGGAGAGGATCGGTACTTC	CASRDRGEDRYF
TRBJ2-3	TRBV7-9	many	TRBD1	TGTGCCAGCAGCTTCCGCCCTCGGGACAGGGTCACAGATACGCAGTATTTT	CASSFRPRDRVTDTQYF
TRBJ2-1	TRBV24-1	many	-	TGTGCCACCCAGAACCCCGGGGGCGGGAGAGGTGAGCAGTTCTTC	CATQNPGGGRGEQFF
TRBJ2-1	TRBV3-1	many	-	TGTGCCAGCAGCCAATACAACGGGGGCAATGAGCAGTTCTTC	CASSQYNGGNEQFF
TRBJ2-1	TRBV6-1	few	-	TGTGCCAGCAGTTCCGAATTACCGAGCTCCTACAATGAGCAGTTCTTC	CASSSELPSSYNEQFF
TRBJ1-3	TRBV6-5	-	TRBD1	TGTGCCAGCAGTTACTCGACAGGGGCCCCCGGAAACACCATATATTTT	CASSYSTGAPGNTIYF
TRBJ1-5	TRBV19	-	-	TGTGCCAGTAGTATAGGTGGGGGAATCGGCAATCAGCCCCAGCATTTT	CASSIGGGIGNQPQHF
TRBJ1-1	TRBV2	many	TRBD1	TGTGCCAGCAGTGCGGACAGGGGTTCCACTGAAGCTTTCTTT	CASSADRGSTEAFF
TRBJ2-7	TRBV3-1	many	-	TGTGCCAGCAGCTTCACGAACCTGGACGGGGAGCAGTACTTC	CASSFTNLDGEQYF
TRBJ2-1	TRBV20-1	many	-	TGCAGTGCTAGAAGGGGCAGGGGCCTCTACAATGAGCAGTTCTTC	CSARRGRGLYNEQFF
TRBJ1-4	TRBV7-2	many	-	TGTGCCAGCAGCCAGACCTCTAATGAAAAACTGTTTTTT	CASSQTSNEKLFF
TRBJ1-2	TRBV20-1	-	-	TGCAGTGCTAGAGATTCTCAGGCGGGGGCCTATGGCTACACCTTC	CSARDSQAGAYGYTF
TRBJ1-2	TRBV6-1	many	-	TGTGCCAGCAGTGAAGCCCACCAGTCCTATGGCTACACCTTC	CASSEAHQSYGYTF
TRBJ1-2	TRBV20-1	many	-	TGCAGTGCTAGCCCCACAGGGAGCGGCTACACCTTC	CSASPTGSGYTF
TRBJ2-1	TRBV24-1	few	TRBD2	TGTGCCACCAGTGATTTTGTACTAGCGGGAGATGAGCAGTTCTTC	CATSDFVLAGDEQFF
TRBJ2-7	TRBV20-1	-	-	TGCAGTGCTGGGGGGGCGGGAGACTCCTACGAGCAGTACTTC	CSAGGAGDSYEQYF
TRBJ2-1	TRBV10-1	-	TRBD2	TGCGCCAGCAGTGAGTCGCGGGGGAGAGGTGAGCAGTTCTTC	CASSESRGRGEQFF
TRBJ1-1	TRBV24-1	many	-	TGTGCCACCAGTGCAGGGACACGGAACACTGAAGCTTTCTTT	CATSAGTRNTEAFF
TRBJ1-5	TRBV6-7	-	-	TGTGCCAGCCGAGGCGGGACTCATAATCAGCCCCAGCATTTT	CASRGGTHNQPQHF
TRBJ1-5	TRBV6-1	many	TRBD1	TGTGCCAGCCGCGGGGGCAGGGGGAATCAGCCCCAGCATTTT	CASRGGRGNQPQHF
TRBJ2-3	TRBV12-3/TRBV12-4	many	-	TGTGCCAGCAGTTTGTCGGGGGATCCCACAGATACGCAGTATTTT	CASSLSGDPTDTQYF